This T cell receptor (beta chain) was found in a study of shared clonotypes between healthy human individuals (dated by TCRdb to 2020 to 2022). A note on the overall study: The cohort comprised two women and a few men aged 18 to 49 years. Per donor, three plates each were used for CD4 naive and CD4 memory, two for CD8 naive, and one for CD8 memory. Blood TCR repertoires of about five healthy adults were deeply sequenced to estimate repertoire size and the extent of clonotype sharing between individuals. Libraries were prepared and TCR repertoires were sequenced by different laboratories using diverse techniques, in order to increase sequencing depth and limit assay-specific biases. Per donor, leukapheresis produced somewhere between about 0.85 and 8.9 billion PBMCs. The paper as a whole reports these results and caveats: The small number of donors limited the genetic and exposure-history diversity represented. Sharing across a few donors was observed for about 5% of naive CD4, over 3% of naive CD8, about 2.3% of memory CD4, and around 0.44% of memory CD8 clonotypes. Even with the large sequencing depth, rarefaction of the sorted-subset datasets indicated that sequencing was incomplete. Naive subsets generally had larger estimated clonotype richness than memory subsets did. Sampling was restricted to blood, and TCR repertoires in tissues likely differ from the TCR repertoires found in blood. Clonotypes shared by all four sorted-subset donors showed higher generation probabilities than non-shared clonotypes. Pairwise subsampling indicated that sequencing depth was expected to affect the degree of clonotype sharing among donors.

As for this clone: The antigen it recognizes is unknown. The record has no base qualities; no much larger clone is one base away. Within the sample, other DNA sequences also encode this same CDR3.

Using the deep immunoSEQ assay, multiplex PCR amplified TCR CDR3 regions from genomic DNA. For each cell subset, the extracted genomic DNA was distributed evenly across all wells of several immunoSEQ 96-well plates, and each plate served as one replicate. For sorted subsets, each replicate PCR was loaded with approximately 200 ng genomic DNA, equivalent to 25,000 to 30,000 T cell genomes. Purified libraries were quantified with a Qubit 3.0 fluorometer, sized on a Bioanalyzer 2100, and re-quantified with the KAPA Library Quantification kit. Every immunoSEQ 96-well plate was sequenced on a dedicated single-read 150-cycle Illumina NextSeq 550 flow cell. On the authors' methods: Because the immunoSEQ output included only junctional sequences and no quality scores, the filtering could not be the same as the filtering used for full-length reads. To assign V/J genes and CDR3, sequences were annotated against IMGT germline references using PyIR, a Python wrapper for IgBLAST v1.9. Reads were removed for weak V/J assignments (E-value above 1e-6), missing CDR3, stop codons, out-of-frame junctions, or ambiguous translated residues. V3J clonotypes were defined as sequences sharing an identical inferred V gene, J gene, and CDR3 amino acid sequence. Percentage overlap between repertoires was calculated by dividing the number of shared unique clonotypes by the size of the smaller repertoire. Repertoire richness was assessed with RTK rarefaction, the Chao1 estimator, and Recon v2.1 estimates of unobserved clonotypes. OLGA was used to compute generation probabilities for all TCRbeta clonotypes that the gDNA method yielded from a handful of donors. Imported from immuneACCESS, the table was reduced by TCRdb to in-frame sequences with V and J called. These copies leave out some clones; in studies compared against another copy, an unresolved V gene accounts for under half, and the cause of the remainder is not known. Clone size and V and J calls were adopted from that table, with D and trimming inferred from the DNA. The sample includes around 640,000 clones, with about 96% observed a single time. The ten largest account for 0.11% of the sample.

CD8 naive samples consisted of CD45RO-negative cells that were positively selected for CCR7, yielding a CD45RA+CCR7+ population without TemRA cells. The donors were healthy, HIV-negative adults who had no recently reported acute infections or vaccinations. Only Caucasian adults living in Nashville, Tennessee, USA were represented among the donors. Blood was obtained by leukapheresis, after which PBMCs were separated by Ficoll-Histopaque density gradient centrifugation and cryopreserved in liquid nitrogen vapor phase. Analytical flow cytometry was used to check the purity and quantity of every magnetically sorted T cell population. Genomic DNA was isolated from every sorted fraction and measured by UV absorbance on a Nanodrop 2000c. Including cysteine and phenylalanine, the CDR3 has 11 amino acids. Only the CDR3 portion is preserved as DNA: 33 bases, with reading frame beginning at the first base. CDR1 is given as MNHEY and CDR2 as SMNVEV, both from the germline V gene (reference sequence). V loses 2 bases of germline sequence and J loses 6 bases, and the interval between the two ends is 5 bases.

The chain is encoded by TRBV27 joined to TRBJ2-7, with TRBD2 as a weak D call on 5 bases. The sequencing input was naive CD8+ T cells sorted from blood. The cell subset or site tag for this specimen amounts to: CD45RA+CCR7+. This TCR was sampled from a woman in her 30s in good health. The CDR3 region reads CASSLGGEQYF. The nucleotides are TGTGCCAGCAGTTTAGGAGGCGAGCAGTACTTC.